These 28 T cell receptor beta chains came from one sample sequenced in a study of technical replicates of blood from several donors. The method was immunoSEQ multiplex PCR; TCRdb's version includes in-frame clones alone and lacks a portion of them. Here the sample spans just over 80,000 clones, 94% being singletons. The sample comprised T cells isolated from PBMCs. All receptors come from a human donor in good health.

V usage is TRBV7-8 and J usage is TRBJ2-1; 10 bases line up with TRBD2. The CDR3 extends over 19 amino acids. Germline lookup yields CDR1 SGHVS and CDR2 FQNEAQ. The junction had 11 bases not matched to a gene; V was cut back by 1 base and J by 2 bases. CDR3 bases: TGTGCCAGCAGCTTAGATGGGGAGCGGGAGGGTTGGCCCTACAATGAGCAGTTCTTC. Protein product: CASSLDGEREGWPYNEQFF.

J is TRBJ2-2 and V is TRBV7-9; D may be TRBD2 (5 bases). Per the germline V gene, CDR1 is SEHNR and CDR2 is FQNEAQ (reference sequence). Trimming stripped 8 bases from V and 4 bases from J, with 26 bases between. This CDR3 comprises 18 residues. The CDR3 spells CASQGPLRGNVGTGELFF. DNA of the CDR3: TGTGCCAGCCAAGGCCCCCTCCGGGGAAATGTGGGCACCGGGGAGCTGTTTTTT.

The chain is built from TRBV19 and TRBJ2-2; 8 positions match TRBD1. Germline V gives CDR1 LNHDA, CDR2 SQIVND (reference sequence). The V and J ends lost 4 bases and 3 bases, in that order; junction bases with no gene match: 4. CDR3 length: 15 residues. CDR3 residues: CASSKTGVYTGELFF. CDR3 DNA sequence: TGTGCCAGTAGTAAGACAGGGGTTTACACCGGGGAGCTGTTTTTT.

The rearrangement links TRBV9 to TRBJ2-7; 10 bases agree with TRBD1. The CDR3 length is 16 residues. Germline CDR1 SGDLS, CDR2 YYNGEE. J gave up 5 bases and V 0 bases, and 8 bases lay outside the gene matches. The CDR3 sequence is CASSVGPGQGWNEQYF. As DNA, the CDR3 is TGTGCCAGCAGCGTAGGGCCGGGACAGGGGTGGAACGAGCAGTACTTC.

V gene TRBV6-1 combines with J gene TRBJ2-7; D may be TRBD2 (5 bases). V lost 3 bases and J lost 2, with 8 bases in between. The CDR3 is 13 residues long. Germline V gives CDR1 MNHNS, CDR2 SASEGT. CDR3 amino acids: CASSEYGTYEQYF. In DNA form, the CDR3 reads TGTGCCAGCAGTGAGTACGGGACCTACGAGCAGTACTTC.

DNA of the CDR3: TGTGCCAGTAGTACAACTAGCGGGAGGGGCAATGAGCAGTTCTTC. This codes for CASSTTSGRGNEQFF. The rearrangement uses TRBV19 and TRBJ2-1, with 13 bases matching TRBD2. Germline loops: CDR1 LNHDA, CDR2 SQIVND (reference sequence). The CDR3 spans 15 residues. V shed 4 bases and J 6 bases; nucleotides not matched to a gene: 3.

The J gene is TRBJ2-5, the V gene TRBV2; 11 positions agree with TRBD2. Germline-derived CDR1 and CDR2 are SNHLY and FYNNEI. CDR3 length: 15 residues. V was pared by 5 bases and J by 5 bases, with 7 bases of the junction left unmatched. The CDR3 is CASSPLAGDVETQYF. The DNA of the CDR3 is TGTGCCAGCAGTCCACTAGCGGGAGACGTGGAGACCCAGTACTTC.

V and J are TRBV13 and TRBJ1-1; no definite D call. The ends were cut back, 2 bases at V and 7 bases at J, with 8 bases in the middle. Germline V lookup: CDR1 PRHDT, CDR2 FYEKMQ (reference sequence). The CDR3 runs 12 residues. The CDR3, as DNA: TGTGCCAGCAGCTTACAGGAGGGTGAAGCTTTCTTT. Protein sequence: CASSLQEGEAFF. The variable domain in full, with the rest retrieved from reference TRBV13 and TRBJ1-1, is AAGVIQSPRHLIKEKRETATLKCYPIPRHDTVYWYQQGPGQDPQFLISFYEKMQSDKGSIPDRFSAQQFSDYHSELNMSSLELGDSALYFCASSLQEGEAFFGQGTRLTVV.

The chain carries TRBV6-4 and TRBJ2-3; 11 nucleotides align to TRBD2. The CDR3 spans 16 residues. Germline V lookup: CDR1 MRHNA, CDR2 SNTAGT. With V trimmed by 3 bases and J by 5 bases, 7 bases remained unmatched. The CDR3 region has the DNA TGTGCCAGCAGTGATTTAGCGGGAGGGCTTGGAGATACGCAGTATTTT. Translated: CASSDLAGGLGDTQYF.

This sequence joins TRBV6-6 and TRBJ2-7; 7 nucleotides agree with TRBD2. Germline values: CDR1 MNHNY, CDR2 SVGAGI (reference sequence). The CDR3 loop spans 14 amino acids. V shed 0 bases, J shed 3 bases, and the junction held 2 bases outside the gene matches. CDR3 region: CASSYSGGSYEQYF. The CDR3 bases are TGTGCCAGCAGTTACTCTGGCGGGAGCTACGAGCAGTACTTC.

The rearrangement links TRBV14 to TRBJ2-1; a weak D match, TRBD1 (6 bases). The CDR3 totals 14 residues. Trimming cost V 4 bases and J 3 bases, with 10 bases left between them. Germline values: CDR1 SGHDN, CDR2 FVKESK. The CDR3: CASSLQGGYNEQFF. CDR3 DNA: TGTGCCAGCAGCCTACAAGGGGGCTACAATGAGCAGTTCTTC.

This sequence joins TRBV5-1 and TRBJ2-4; perhaps TRBD1 as D (5 bases). Between the trimmed V and J ends, which lost 4 bases and 14 bases, there was a span of 13 bases. The CDR3 extends over 11 amino acids. Germline assignment: CDR1 SGHRS and CDR2 YFSETQ. In DNA form, the CDR3 reads TGCGCCAGCAGCATGGCGACAGAGAAGTACTTC. Amino acids: CASSMATEKYF.

The chain employs TRBV5-4 and TRBJ2-7; D possibly corresponds to TRBD1 (6 bases). The CDR3 has 14 amino acids. The V end was cut by 5 bases, the J end by 2 bases, with 14 bases between. Germline-derived CDR1 and CDR2 are SGHNT and YYREEE (reference sequence). CDR3 bases: TGTGCCAGCAGTATCGACAGGACCCCCTACGAGCAGTACTTC. This encodes CASSIDRTPYEQYF.

The rearrangement uses TRBV28 and TRBJ2-6; unclear D gene. V lost 1 base and J lost 0, with 7 bases in between. Per germline, CDR1 MDHEN and CDR2 SYDVKM. This CDR3 is built from 16 residues. Here the CDR3 reads CASSLYQLSGANVLTF. The CDR3, as DNA: TGTGCCAGCAGTTTATATCAACTCTCTGGGGCCAACGTCCTGACTTTC.

This clone was seen only once. The V call is TRBV9, the J call TRBJ2-3, with 10 bases lining up with TRBD1. This CDR3 has 15 residues. Germline CDR1 reads SGDLS; CDR2 reads YYNGEE. V lost 3 bases and J lost 6; bases outside the gene matches: 7. As DNA, the CDR3 is TGTGCCAGCAGCGGGTGGGACAGGGGCAGGGATACGCAGTATTTT. Protein: CASSGWDRGRDTQYF. The whole variable domain, filled in from reference TRBV9 and TRBJ2-3, reads DSGVTQTPKHLITATGQRVTLRCSPRSGDLSVYWYQQSLDQGLQFLIQYYNGEERAKGNILERFSAQQFPDLHSELNLSSLELGDSALYFCASSGWDRGRDTQYFGPGTRLTVL.

The V call is TRBV19, the J call TRBJ2-5, with 11 bases matching TRBD2. The CDR3 is made up of 15 amino acids. V trimming: 2 bases; J trimming: 5 bases; junction bases outside the gene matches: 4. Germline V gene lookup returns CDR1 LNHDA and CDR2 SQIVND (reference sequence). CDR3 protein: CASSILAGGAETQYF. CDR3 DNA sequence: TGTGCCAGTAGTATACTAGCGGGAGGTGCTGAGACCCAGTACTTC.

This chain links TRBV2 with TRBJ1-1; D unclear. The CDR3 length is 13 residues. With 7 bases removed from V and 5 bases from J, the gap between germline ends came to 14 bases. Germline CDR1 SNHLY, CDR2 FYNNEI. The CDR3 sequence: CASNGLLVTEAFF. The CDR3 nucleotides are TGTGCCAGCAACGGACTACTGGTTACTGAAGCTTTCTTT.

The genes are TRBV7-9 and TRBJ1-1; 7 nucleotides agree with TRBD1. This CDR3 is built from 18 residues. Germline loops: CDR1 SEHNR, CDR2 FQNEAQ (reference sequence). The V segment lost 1 base and the J segment 6 bases; nucleotides outside the gene matches: 17. Here the CDR3 reads CASSLDIFKTGLGPEAFF. For the CDR3, the DNA is TGTGCCAGCAGCTTAGATATATTTAAGACAGGGCTGGGGCCTGAAGCTTTCTTT.

The J gene is TRBJ2-7, the V gene TRBV11-2, with TRBD2 identical over 8 bases. Per germline, CDR1 SGHAT and CDR2 FQNNGV. This CDR3 has 11 residues. Trimming at V came to 6 bases and at J to 12 bases, leaving 7 bases not matched to a gene. This CDR3 is CASSSGTSPYF. CDR3 sequence (DNA): TGTGCCAGCAGTTCGGGGACTAGTCCGTACTTC.

The rearrangement uses TRBV5-6 and TRBJ2-7; 10 nucleotides agree with TRBD1. The CDR3 is made up of 16 amino acids. V shed 3 bases, J shed 5 bases, and the junction held 11 bases outside the gene matches. Germline V CDR1 and CDR2: SGHDT, YYEEEE. The chain's CDR3 is CASSSFNRQGANEQYF. DNA for the CDR3: TGTGCCAGCAGCTCGTTCAATAGACAGGGGGCAAACGAGCAGTACTTC.

This chain connects TRBV4-2 to TRBJ1-1; no firm D call. CDR1 is LGHNA, CDR2 YNFKEQ, per germline. The CDR3 length is 13 residues. Trimming removed 0 bases at V and 8 bases at J, with 10 bases between. The CDR3 DNA reads as TGTGCCAGCAGCCAAGAGAGCCTTTGGGAAGCTTTCTTT. It translates to CASSQESLWEAFF.

The gene calls are TRBV4-3 and TRBJ2-1, with D possibly being TRBD1 (5 bases). Trimming pared 0 bases from V and 0 bases from J, leaving 12 bases between. Germline CDR1 and CDR2: LGHNA and YSLEER. The CDR3 has 17 amino acids. CDR3 in DNA: TGCGCCAGCAGCCAAGAAGAGACAGTGAGCTCCTACAATGAGCAGTTCTTC. Protein product: CASSQEETVSSYNEQFF.

V and J are TRBV6-5 and TRBJ1-5; perhaps TRBD1 as D (6 bases). The CDR3 length is 14 residues. Germline V gene lookup returns CDR1 MNHEY and CDR2 SVGAGI. V gave up 5 bases and J gave up 0 bases, with 8 bases separating them. The CDR3 protein is CASSGTNSNQPQHF. The CDR3 nucleotides read TGTGCCAGCAGTGGGACAAATAGCAATCAGCCCCAGCATTTT.

CDR3: CASSATGTVNTGELFF. CDR3 in DNA: TGTGCCAGCAGCGCAACAGGGACAGTTAACACCGGGGAGCTGTTTTTT. The chain combines TRBV7-8 with TRBJ2-2; 7 positions match TRBD1. CDR3 length equals 16 residues. Looked up from germline, CDR1 is SGHVS and CDR2 is FQNEAQ. V dropped 5 bases and J dropped 2; count of bases not matched to a gene: 8.

V is TRBV5-4 and J is TRBJ2-3; TRBD2 might be the D (6 bases). CDR3 length: 16 amino acids. CDR1 and CDR2 from the germline V gene are SGHNT and YYREEE (reference sequence). V lost 4 bases, J lost 5 bases, and 20 bases lay in between. As DNA, the CDR3 is TGTGCCAGCAGCGCTGGGACTTACCCTAGTGTAGATACGCAGTATTTT. Its protein product is CASSAGTYPSVDTQYF.

This clone appeared a single time. The rearrangement uses TRBV14 and TRBJ2-7; 10 nucleotides match TRBD2. V gave up 4 bases and J gave up 3 bases; unmatched junction bases: 9. This CDR3 region has 16 residues. Germline-derived CDR1 and CDR2 are SGHDN and FVKESK. The DNA for the CDR3 is TGTGCCAGCAGCCCTAACCCGGGACTAGCGAACTACGAGCAGTACTTC. It translates to CASSPNPGLANYEQYF.

The rearrangement joins TRBV28 to TRBJ1-5; maybe TRBD1 (5 bases). CDR1 and CDR2 (germline): MDHEN, SYDVKM. V dropped 4 bases and J dropped 0 bases, with 10 bases sitting between them. The CDR3 has 15 residues. CDR3 sequence: CASSWGDYSNQPQHF. CDR3 nucleotide sequence: TGTGCCAGCAGTTGGGGGGATTATAGCAATCAGCCCCAGCATTTT. Based on the CDR3 plus reference TRBV28 and TRBJ1-5, the full variable domain is DVKVTQSSRYLVKRTGEKVFLECVQDMDHENMFWYRQDPGLGLRLIYFSYDVKMKEKGDIPEGYSVSREKKERFSLILESASTNQTSMYLCASSWGDYSNQPQHFGDGTRLSIL.

This clone has only one observation. The chain employs TRBV6-5 and TRBJ2-7, with no clear D. Germline V gives CDR1 MNHEY, CDR2 SVGAGI. The V and J ends lost 0 bases and 5 bases respectively, with 14 bases between them. The CDR3 sequence is 15 residues long. The CDR3 DNA follows: TGTGCCAGCAGTTACTCCGGGTCGGATAGAGACGAGCAGTACTTC. It codes for CASSYSGSDRDEQYF.